This record covers a single T cell receptor beta chain. This entry is derived from a study of blood T cell repertoires in COVID-19. Study in general: Researchers got acute and convalescent COVID-19 samples from the United States, Italy and Spain. PBMCs, B-cell-depleted T cells, or T cells provided the cDNA or gDNA that made up the material.

Germline V CDR1 and CDR2: SGHRS, YFSETQ. The length of the CDR3 is 16 residues. V was pared by 4 bases and J by 4 bases, with 6 bases of the junction left unmatched. In the original workflow: Counts of nucleated cells, estimated from reference gene primer amplification, were obtained. Assay: immunoSEQ multiplex PCR; the TCRdb copy retains only in-frame clones and omits some. Clone size and the V and J calls come from that table; the DNA yielded D and trimming. Counted here are some 260,000 clones, about 86% occurring once; the ten biggest clones make up 8.9%. The V gene is TRBV5-1, the J gene TRBJ2-7; 15 nucleotides line up with TRBD2. The sample taken for sequencing was peripheral blood. The TCR was taken from an older man with acute or convalescent COVID-19. CDR3 coding DNA: TGCGCCAGCAGCGGAAACGGACTAGCGGGGGGGTACGAGCAGTACTTC. Its translation is CASSGNGLAGGYEQYF. Full variable domain (remainder filled in from reference TRBV5-1 and TRBJ2-7): KAGVTQTPRYLIKTRGQQVTLSCSPISGHRSVSWYQQTPGQGLQFLFEYFSETQRNKGNFPGRFSGRQFSNSRSEMNVSTLELGDSALYLCASSGNGLAGGYEQYFGPGTRLTVT.